The clone carrying this TCR beta chain was counted only a few times. The 5'RACE template-switching step produced TCR cDNA and added a universal primer site and UMIs. TCRdb reprocessed the 5' RACE reads with MiXCR, giving one entry per CDR3 protein. The sample holds 620,000 or so distinct CDR3 sequences; 17% are singletons and the top ten take roughly 17%. The data stem from a study of T cells after yellow fever vaccination. The CDR3 runs 11 residues. Trimming shortened V by 1 base and J by 7 bases, and 4 bases separated the two germline ends. The germline V gene encodes CDR1 ENHRY and CDR2 SYGVKD. The source is a man aged 18 to 30 who received the YFV17D yellow fever vaccine. V usage is TRBV10-3 and J usage is TRBJ1-1, with D hard to call. This material consisted of PBMCs, taken 5 days after the first yellow fever vaccination. The CDR3 reads CAISELSEAFF. DNA for the CDR3: TGTGCCATCAGTGAGTTGAGTGAAGCTTTCTTT.